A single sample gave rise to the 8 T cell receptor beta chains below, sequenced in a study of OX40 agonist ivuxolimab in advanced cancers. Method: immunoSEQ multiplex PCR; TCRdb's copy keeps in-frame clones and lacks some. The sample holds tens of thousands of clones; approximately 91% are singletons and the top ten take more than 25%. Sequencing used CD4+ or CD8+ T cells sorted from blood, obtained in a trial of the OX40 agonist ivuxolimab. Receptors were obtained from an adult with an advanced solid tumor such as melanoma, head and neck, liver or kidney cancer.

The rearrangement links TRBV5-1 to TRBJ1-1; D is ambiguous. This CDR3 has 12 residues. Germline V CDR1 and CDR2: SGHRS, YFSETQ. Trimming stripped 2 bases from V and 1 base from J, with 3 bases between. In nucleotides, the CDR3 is TGCGCCAGCAGCTTTACGAACACTGAAGCTTTCTTT. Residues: CASSFTNTEAFF.

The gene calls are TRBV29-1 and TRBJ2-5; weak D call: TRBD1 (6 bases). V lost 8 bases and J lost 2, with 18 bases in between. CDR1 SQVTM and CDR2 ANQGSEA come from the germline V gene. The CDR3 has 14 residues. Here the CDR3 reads CSSNKGTRQETQYF. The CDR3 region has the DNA TGCAGCTCAAACAAGGGGACAAGACAAGAGACCCAGTACTTC.

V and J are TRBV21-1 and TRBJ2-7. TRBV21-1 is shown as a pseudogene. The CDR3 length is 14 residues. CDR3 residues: CASSKKGESYEQYF. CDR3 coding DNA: TGTGCCAGCAGCAAAAAAGGGGAGTCCTACGAGCAGTACTTC.

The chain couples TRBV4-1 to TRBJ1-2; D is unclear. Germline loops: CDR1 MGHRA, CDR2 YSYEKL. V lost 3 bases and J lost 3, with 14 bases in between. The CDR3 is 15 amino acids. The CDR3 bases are TGCGCCAGCAGCCATGACTGGACGGAAGACTATGGCTACACCTTC. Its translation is CASSHDWTEDYGYTF.

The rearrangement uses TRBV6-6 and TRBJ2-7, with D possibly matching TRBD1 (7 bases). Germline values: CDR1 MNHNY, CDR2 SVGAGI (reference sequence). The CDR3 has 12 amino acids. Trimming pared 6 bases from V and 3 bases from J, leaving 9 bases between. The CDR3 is CASRRDSYEQYF. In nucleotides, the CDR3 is TGTGCCAGCAGGCGGGACAGCTACGAGCAGTACTTC.

CDR3 protein: CASSQSRDRVWGTDTQYF. The DNA of the CDR3 is TGTGCCAGCAGTCAGTCCCGGGACAGGGTTTGGGGCACAGATACGCAGTATTTT. V is TRBV27 and J is TRBJ2-3; 9 bases fit TRBD1. Germline V gene lookup returns CDR1 MNHEY and CDR2 SMNVEV (reference sequence). The CDR3 extends over 18 amino acids. V trimming: 5 bases; J trimming: 1 base; junction bases outside the gene matches: 13.

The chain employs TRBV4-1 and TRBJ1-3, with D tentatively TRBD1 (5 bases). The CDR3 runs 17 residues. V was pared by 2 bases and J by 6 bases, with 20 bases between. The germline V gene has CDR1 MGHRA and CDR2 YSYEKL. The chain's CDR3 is CASSQPTAGLGENTIYF. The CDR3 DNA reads TGCGCCAGCAGCCAACCGACCGCGGGGTTGGGGGAAAACACCATATATTTT.

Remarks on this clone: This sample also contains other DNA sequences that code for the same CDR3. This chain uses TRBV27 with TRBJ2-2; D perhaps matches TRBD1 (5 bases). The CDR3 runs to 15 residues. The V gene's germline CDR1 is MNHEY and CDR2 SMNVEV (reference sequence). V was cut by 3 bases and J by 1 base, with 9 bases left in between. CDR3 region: CASSFGQGNTGELFF. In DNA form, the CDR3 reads TGTGCCAGCAGTTTCGGGCAGGGGAACACCGGGGAGCTGTTTTTT.